The TCR beta chain under discussion was sequenced for a study of blood T cell repertoires in COVID-19. As for the study in general: Sites across the United States, Italy and Spain contributed samples from acute and convalescent COVID-19.

Source study methods: Nucleated cell counts were estimated from reference gene primer amplification. Clones were read by immunoSEQ multiplex PCR, and TCRdb kept only the in-frame ones, dropping some. For V, J and clone size, that table is used; D and trimming come from the DNA. The sample has around 15,000 clones; about four fifths are singletons. This clone was seen a single time. V was shortened by 5 bases and J by 5 bases, with 19 bases between the two germline ends. From germline, CDR1 is LNHDA and CDR2 SQIVND (reference sequence). The CDR3 length is 15 residues. The sample taken for sequencing was peripheral blood. V usage is TRBV19 and J usage is TRBJ2-7; D may be TRBD2 (5 bases). This sequence originates from a woman in her 70s with active COVID-19. CDR3 in DNA: TGTGCCAGTAGTGGGCTCCCGGACTCCCCCCACGAGCAGTACTTC. Translated, it gives CASSGLPDSPHEQYF.